This TCR beta chain was profiled in a study of CD8+CD57+ T cells in acquired aplastic anemia. Across the whole study: Isolated CD4+ and CD8+ cells, once sorted, yielded DNA averaging around 3.1 ug.

Genomic DNA, serving as template, underwent TCR beta VDJ and CDR3 profiling. TCRdb recomputed calls from the reads with MiXCR, one row per CDR3 protein. The sample has fewer than 200,000 distinct CDR3 sequences, 50% to 75% seen once. This CDR3 is 13 amino acids long. In germline, CDR1 is SSHAT, CDR2 FNYEAQ (reference sequence). Notes on this clonotype: Its antigen is unidentified. Compared with germline, one end of the junction differs, possibly owing to a read error.

General study points: Overlapping CD8+ CDR3 repertoires of patients and controls contained nearly 30 shared sequences. Controls and patients did not differ significantly in CD8+ Simpson's diversity.

The TCR originated in a human donor in good health. The sample taken for sequencing was sorted CD4+, CD8+, or CD8+CD57+ T cells (not recorded which) from PBMCs. This sequence joins TRBV7-7 and TRBJ2-7; D could derive from TRBD1 or TRBD2 (5 bases each). CDR3 region: CASSLAGGREQYF. In DNA, the CDR3 is TGTGCTAGCAGCTTGGCTGGGGGAAGAGAGCAGTACTTC.